These 8 T cell receptor beta chains were all obtained from the same sample, sequenced in a study of regulatory T cells in long-lasting Graves disease. As to time point: persistent/refractory GD, antithyroid drugs over 5 years with positive TRAb. RNA from PBMCs was the source of the TCR library. The TCR beta library used iRepertoire HTBI primers with Arm-PCR amplification of CDR3. TCRdb used MiXCR to reprocess the multiplex PCR reads, holding one entry per CDR3 protein. This table has about 470,000 distinct CDR3 sequences, less than 25% appearing once. The sample here was peripheral blood mononuclear cells (PBMCs), taken when the disease was refractory, from a patient treated with antithyroid drugs. These receptors were obtained from a female donor with Graves disease.

This clonotype has ten or more counts. This rearrangement joins TRBV6-1 to TRBJ1-5, with TRBD1 matching 9 bases. The CDR3 totals 17 residues. Trimming cost V 4 bases and J 1 base; bases outside gene matches: 8. Germline V lookup: CDR1 MNHNS, CDR2 SASEGT. CDR3 protein: CASSGPGTGMSNQPQHF. The CDR3 DNA reads TGTGCCAGCAGTGGTCCCGGGACAGGGATGAGCAATCAGCCCCAGCATTTT.

The chain recombines TRBV20-1 with TRBJ2-7; 7 bases map to TRBD1. J gave up 6 bases and V 4 bases, and 9 bases lay outside the gene matches. The germline V gene encodes CDR1 DFQATT and CDR2 SNEGSKA (reference sequence). This CDR3 has 13 amino acids. The CDR3 loop is CSATGTGAGEQYF. The CDR3 nucleotides read TGCAGTGCTACAGGAACAGGGGCCGGCGAGCAGTACTTC.

This chain joins TRBV4-1 and TRBJ1-3; D gene uncertain. The CDR3 extends over 15 amino acids. Germline V CDR1 and CDR2: MGHRA, YSYEKL. The germline V and J ends were trimmed by 0 bases and 0 bases, with 6 bases remaining between them. The CDR3 DNA follows: TGCGCCAGCAGCCAAGAAAACAGCTCTGGAAACACCATATATTTT. Amino acid sequence: CASSQENSSGNTIYF.

This rearrangement joins TRBV19 to TRBJ1-2; 7 bases fit TRBD1. The CDR3 is made up of 15 amino acids. CDR1 is LNHDA and CDR2 is SQIVND in the germline V gene (reference sequence). Germline trimming cut 4 bases from V and 6 bases from J; bases unmatched to any gene: 11. CDR3 bases: TGTGCCAGTAGTACGGGCAGGGGGACAACTCATGGCTACACCTTC. Its protein product is CASSTGRGTTHGYTF.

This chain uses TRBV6-1 with TRBJ2-7, with D tentatively TRBD2 (5 bases). Trimming took off 4 bases at V and 1 base at J, with 17 bases between the two ends. This CDR3 has 16 residues. Germline V lookup: CDR1 MNHNS, CDR2 SASEGT. The CDR3 bases are TGTGCCAGCAGTGGATGGACGGGGAAACTTTCCTACGAGCAGTACTTC. This gives the protein CASSGWTGKLSYEQYF.

This clonotype was seen many times. The CDR3 DNA reads as TGTGCCAGCAGCTTCGACAGGGGTCGAGGGGAGCAGTACTTC. It translates to CASSFDRGRGEQYF. This chain uses TRBV7-2 with TRBJ2-7; 8 positions agree with TRBD1. Germline CDR1 and CDR2: SGHTA and FQGNSA. V shed 3 bases and J 7 bases; nucleotides not matched to a gene: 8. This CDR3 contains 14 residues.

This clonotype was counted a few times. CDR3 amino acids: CASSTLRQAYEQYF. The CDR3 nucleotides are TGTGCCAGCAGCACCTTGAGGCAGGCCTACGAGCAGTACTTC. The rearrangement uses TRBV13 and TRBJ2-7; D is unclear. Germline-derived CDR1 and CDR2 are PRHDT and FYEKMQ (reference sequence). CDR3 length: 14 amino acids. Deletions cut 5 bases from V and 2 bases from J, with 13 bases between.

J is TRBJ2-7 and V is TRBV20-1; D remains unclear. The CDR3 is 15 amino acids. From germline, CDR1 is DFQATT and CDR2 SNEGSKA (reference sequence). V was shortened by 0 bases and J by 2 bases, with 14 bases between the two germline ends. DNA for the CDR3: TGCAGTGCTAGAGACAGCGAGGCAGGAACCTACGAGCAGTACTTC. Residues: CSARDSEAGTYEQYF.